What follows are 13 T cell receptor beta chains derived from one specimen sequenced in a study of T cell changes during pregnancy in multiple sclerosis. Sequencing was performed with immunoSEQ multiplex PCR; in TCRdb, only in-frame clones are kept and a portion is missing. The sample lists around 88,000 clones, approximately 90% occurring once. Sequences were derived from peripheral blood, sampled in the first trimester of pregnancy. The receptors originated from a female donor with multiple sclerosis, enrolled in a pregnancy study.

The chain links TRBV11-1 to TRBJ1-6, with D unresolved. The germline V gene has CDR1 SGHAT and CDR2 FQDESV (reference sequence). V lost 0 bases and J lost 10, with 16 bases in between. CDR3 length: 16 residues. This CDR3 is CASSLAPGWEKSPLHF. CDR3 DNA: TGTGCCAGCAGCTTAGCGCCGGGCTGGGAGAAATCACCCCTCCACTTT.

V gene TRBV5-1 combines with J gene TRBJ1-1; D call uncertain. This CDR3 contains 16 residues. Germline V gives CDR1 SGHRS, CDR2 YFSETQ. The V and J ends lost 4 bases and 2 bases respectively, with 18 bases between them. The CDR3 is CASSPHYFDGNTEAFF. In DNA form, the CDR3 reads TGCGCCAGCAGCCCCCACTACTTCGACGGAAACACTGAAGCTTTCTTT.

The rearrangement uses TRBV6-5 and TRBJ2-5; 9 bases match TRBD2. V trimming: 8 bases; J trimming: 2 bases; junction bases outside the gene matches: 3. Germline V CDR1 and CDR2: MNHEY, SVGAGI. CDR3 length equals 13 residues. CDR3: CASGSGGQETQYF. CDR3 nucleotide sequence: TGTGCCAGCGGCAGCGGGGGGCAAGAGACCCAGTACTTC.

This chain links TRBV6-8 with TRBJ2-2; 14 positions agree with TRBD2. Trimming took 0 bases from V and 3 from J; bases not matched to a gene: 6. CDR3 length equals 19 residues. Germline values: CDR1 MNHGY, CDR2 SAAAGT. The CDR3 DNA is TGTGCCAGCAGTTACTCGCCGACTAGCGGGGGGGCCGACACCGGGGAGCTGTTTTTT. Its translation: CASSYSPTSGGADTGELFF.

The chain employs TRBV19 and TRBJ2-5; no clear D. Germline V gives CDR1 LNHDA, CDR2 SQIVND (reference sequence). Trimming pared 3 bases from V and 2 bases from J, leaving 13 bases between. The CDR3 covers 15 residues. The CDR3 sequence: CASSIRSDSQETQYF. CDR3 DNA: TGTGCCAGTAGTATTAGGTCCGACTCACAAGAGACCCAGTACTTC.

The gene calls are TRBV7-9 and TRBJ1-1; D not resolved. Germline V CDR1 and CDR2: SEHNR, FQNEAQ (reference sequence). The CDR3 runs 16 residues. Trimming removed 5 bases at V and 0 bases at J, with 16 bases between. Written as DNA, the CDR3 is TGTGCCAGCAGCAAAGTCAGAGGCTTAATGAACACTGAAGCTTTCTTT. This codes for CASSKVRGLMNTEAFF.

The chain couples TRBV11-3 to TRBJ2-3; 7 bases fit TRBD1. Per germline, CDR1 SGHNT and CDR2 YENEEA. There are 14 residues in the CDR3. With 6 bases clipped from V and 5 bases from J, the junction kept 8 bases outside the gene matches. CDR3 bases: TGTGCCAGCAGTCAAAGACAGGGAAAAGATACGCAGTATTTT. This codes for CASSQRQGKDTQYF.

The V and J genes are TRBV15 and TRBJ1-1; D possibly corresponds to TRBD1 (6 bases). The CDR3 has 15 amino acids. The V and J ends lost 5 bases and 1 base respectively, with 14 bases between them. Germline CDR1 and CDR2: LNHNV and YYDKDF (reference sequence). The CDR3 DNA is TGTGCCACCAGCTTAGGTCCGACAGGGAACACTGAAGCTTTCTTT. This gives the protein CATSLGPTGNTEAFF.

CDR3 region: CASSMSSSGANVLTF. CDR3 DNA: TGTGCCAGTAGTATGTCCTCCTCTGGGGCCAACGTCCTGACTTTC. The rearrangement uses TRBV19 and TRBJ2-6; D remains ambiguous. CDR3 length: 15 amino acids. Trimming pared 3 bases from V and 0 bases from J, leaving 6 bases between. Germline lookup yields CDR1 LNHDA and CDR2 SQIVND (reference sequence).

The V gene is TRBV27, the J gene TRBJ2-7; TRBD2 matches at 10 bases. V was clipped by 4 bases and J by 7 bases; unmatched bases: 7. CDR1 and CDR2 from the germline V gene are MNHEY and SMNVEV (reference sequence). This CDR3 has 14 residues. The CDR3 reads CASSSSGRAGEQYF. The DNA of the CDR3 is TGTGCCAGCAGTTCCAGCGGGAGGGCCGGTGAGCAGTACTTC.

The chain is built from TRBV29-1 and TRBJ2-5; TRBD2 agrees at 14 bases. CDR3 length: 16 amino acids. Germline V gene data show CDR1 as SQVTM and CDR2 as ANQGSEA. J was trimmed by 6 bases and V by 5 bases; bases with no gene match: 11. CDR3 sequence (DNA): TGCAGCGTTAACACCGGGACTAGCGGGAGTCGCAAGACCCAGTACTTC. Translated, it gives CSVNTGTSGSRKTQYF.

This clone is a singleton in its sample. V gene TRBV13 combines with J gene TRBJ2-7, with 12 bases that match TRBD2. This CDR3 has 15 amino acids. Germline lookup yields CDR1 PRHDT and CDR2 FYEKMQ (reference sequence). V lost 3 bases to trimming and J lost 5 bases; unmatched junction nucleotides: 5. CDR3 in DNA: TGTGCCAGCAGCTTTCTAGCGGGAGGGTACAACGAGCAGTACTTC. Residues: CASSFLAGGYNEQYF.

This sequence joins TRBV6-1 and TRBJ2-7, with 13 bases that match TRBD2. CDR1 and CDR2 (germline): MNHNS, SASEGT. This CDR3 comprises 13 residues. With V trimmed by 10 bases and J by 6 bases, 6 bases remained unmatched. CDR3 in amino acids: CATGLAGVFEQYF. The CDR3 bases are TGTGCCACCGGACTAGCGGGAGTTTTCGAGCAGTACTTC.